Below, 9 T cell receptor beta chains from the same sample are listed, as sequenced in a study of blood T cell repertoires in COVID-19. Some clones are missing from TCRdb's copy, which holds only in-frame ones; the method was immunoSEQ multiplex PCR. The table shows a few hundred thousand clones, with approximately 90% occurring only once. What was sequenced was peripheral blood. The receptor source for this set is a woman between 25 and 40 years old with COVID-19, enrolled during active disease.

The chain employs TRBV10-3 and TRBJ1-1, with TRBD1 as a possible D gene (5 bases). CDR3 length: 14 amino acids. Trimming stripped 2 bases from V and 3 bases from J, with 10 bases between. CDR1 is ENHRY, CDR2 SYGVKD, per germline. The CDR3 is CAISEGDSYTEAFF. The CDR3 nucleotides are TGTGCCATCAGTGAGGGGGACTCCTACACTGAAGCTTTCTTT.

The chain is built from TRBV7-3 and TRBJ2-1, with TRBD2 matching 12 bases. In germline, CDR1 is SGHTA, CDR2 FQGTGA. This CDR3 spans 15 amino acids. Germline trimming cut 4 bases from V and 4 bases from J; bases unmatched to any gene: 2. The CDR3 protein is CASSYLAGGYNEQFF. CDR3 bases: TGTGCCAGCAGCTATCTAGCGGGGGGGTACAATGAGCAGTTCTTC. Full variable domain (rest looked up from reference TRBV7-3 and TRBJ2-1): GAGVSQTPSNKVTEKGKYVELRCDPISGHTALYWYRQSLGQGPEFLIYFQGTGAADDSGLPNDRFFAVRPEGSVSTLKIQRTERGDSAVYLCASSYLAGGYNEQFFGPGTRLTVL.

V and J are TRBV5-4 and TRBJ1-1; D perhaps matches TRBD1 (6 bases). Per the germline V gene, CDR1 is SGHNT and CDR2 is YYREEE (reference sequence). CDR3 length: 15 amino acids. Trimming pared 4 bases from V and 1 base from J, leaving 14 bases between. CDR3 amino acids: CASSPLDRRNTEAFF. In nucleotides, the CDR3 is TGTGCCAGCAGCCCTCTAGACAGGAGGAACACTGAAGCTTTCTTT.

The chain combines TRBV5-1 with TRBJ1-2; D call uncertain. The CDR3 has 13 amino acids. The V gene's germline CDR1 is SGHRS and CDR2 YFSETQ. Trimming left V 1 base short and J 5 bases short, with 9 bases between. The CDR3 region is CASSLITDYGYTF. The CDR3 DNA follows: TGCGCCAGCAGCTTGATAACTGATTATGGCTACACCTTC.

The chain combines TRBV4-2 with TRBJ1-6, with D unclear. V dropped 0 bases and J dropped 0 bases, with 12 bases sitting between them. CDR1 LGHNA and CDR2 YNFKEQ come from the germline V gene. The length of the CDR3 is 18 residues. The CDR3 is CASSQEAVVSSYNSPLHF. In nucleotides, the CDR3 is TGTGCCAGCAGCCAAGAGGCGGTGGTAAGCTCCTATAATTCACCCCTCCACTTT.

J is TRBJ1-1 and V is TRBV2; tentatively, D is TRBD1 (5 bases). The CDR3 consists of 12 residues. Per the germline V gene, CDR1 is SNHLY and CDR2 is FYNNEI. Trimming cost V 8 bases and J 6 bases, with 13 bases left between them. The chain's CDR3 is CASVEAGAEAFF. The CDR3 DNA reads TGTGCCAGCGTCGAGGCGGGGGCTGAAGCTTTCTTT.

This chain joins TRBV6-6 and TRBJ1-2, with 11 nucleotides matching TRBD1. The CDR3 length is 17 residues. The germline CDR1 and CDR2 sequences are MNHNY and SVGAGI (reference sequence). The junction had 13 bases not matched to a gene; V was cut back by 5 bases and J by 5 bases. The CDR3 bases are TGTGCCAGCAGTCCCGGACAGGGGGCGCGGGGTGGTTATGGCTACACCTTC. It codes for CASSPGQGARGGYGYTF.

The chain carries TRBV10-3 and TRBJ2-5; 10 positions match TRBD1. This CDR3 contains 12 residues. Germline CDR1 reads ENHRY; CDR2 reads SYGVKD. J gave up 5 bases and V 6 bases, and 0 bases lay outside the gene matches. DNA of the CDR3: TGTGCCATCAGGGGACAGGGGGAGACCCAGTACTTC. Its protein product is CAIRGQGETQYF.

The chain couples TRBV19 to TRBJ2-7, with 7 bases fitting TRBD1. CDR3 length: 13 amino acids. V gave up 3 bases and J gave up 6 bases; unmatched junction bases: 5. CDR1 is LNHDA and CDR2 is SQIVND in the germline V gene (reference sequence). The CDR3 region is CASSIGAGGEQYF. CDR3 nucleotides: TGTGCCAGTAGTATTGGGGCAGGGGGCGAGCAGTACTTC.